The 21 T cell receptor beta chains below were found in one sample sequenced in a study of spatial heterogeneity in lung cancer. Time point described: blood at routine non-recurrence follow-up after resection. TCRdb re-analysed the 5' RACE reads in MiXCR, keeping a single row per CDR3 protein. The table includes about 70,000 distinct CDR3 sequences, less than 9.5% detected once. The sample in question was PBMCs, obtained at follow-up. Source of these receptors: a female donor with early-stage non-small cell lung cancer.

There are a few counts of this clonotype. This chain uses TRBV5-6 with TRBJ2-3; the D gene is possibly TRBD2 (5 bases). V was cut by 4 bases and J by 0 bases, with 15 bases left in between. Germline CDR1 and CDR2: SGHDT and YYEEEE. This CDR3 region has 16 residues. The CDR3 spells CASSLRALASTDTQYF. For the CDR3, the DNA is TGTGCCAGCAGCCTGAGGGCACTTGCTAGCACAGATACGCAGTATTTT.

This clonotype was observed a few times. V is TRBV7-9 and J is TRBJ2-1; D call uncertain. Germline V gene lookup returns CDR1 SEHNR and CDR2 FQNEAQ (reference sequence). Trimming left V 4 bases short and J 5 bases short, with 9 bases between. The CDR3 length is 13 residues. The CDR3 DNA follows: TGTGCCAGCAGCTCCTCTGGCGACAATGAGCAGTTCTTC. Translation: CASSSSGDNEQFF.

In this sample, this clonotype turned up many times. The chain joins TRBV28 to TRBJ2-1; 7 bases agree with TRBD2. V was pared by 3 bases and J by 5 bases, with 7 bases of the junction left unmatched. The germline V gene has CDR1 MDHEN and CDR2 SYDVKM. The CDR3 length is 15 residues. The CDR3 nucleotides are TGTGCCAGCAGTTTTACGGGAGGTACTAACAATGAGCAGTTCTTC. Amino acids: CASSFTGGTNNEQFF. The variable domain in full, with the rest retrieved from reference TRBV28 and TRBJ2-1, is DVKVTQSSRYLVKRTGEKVFLECVQDMDHENMFWYRQDPGLGLRLIYFSYDVKMKEKGDIPEGYSVSREKKERFSLILESASTNQTSMYLCASSFTGGTNNEQFFGPGTRLTVL.

In its sample, this clonotype was seen many times. V and J are TRBV7-9 and TRBJ1-2, with TRBD1 matching over 8 bases. The CDR3 length is 14 residues. Germline trimming cut 5 bases from V and 2 bases from J; bases unmatched to any gene: 4. Germline V CDR1 and CDR2: SEHNR, FQNEAQ (reference sequence). CDR3 bases: TGTGCCAGCAGCGAAGGACAGGGCAACTATGGCTACACCTTC. It yields the protein CASSEGQGNYGYTF.

CDR3 sequence reads: CASSYSGTSGQETQYF. CDR3 nucleotide sequence: TGTGCCAGCAGTTACTCCGGGACTAGCGGCCAAGAGACCCAGTACTTC. The rearrangement joins TRBV6-6 to TRBJ2-5; 11 nucleotides align to TRBD2. This CDR3 region has 16 residues. The trim removed 0 bases at V and 1 base at J, leaving 1 base unmatched. In germline, CDR1 is MNHNY, CDR2 SVGAGI (reference sequence).

In its sample, this clonotype was seen many times. The chain recombines TRBV27 with TRBJ2-7, with D uncertain. The V end lost 6 bases, the J end lost 0 bases, and 15 bases lay between the germline ends. Germline assignment: CDR1 MNHEY and CDR2 SMNVEV (reference sequence). The length of the CDR3 is 15 residues. The CDR3, as DNA: TGTGCCAGCAGGGGGTCTTGGGGAAGCTCCTACGAGCAGTACTTC. This codes for CASRGSWGSSYEQYF.

This clonotype was detected only a few times. A much bigger clone sits one base away, suggesting this may be a read error. The chain links TRBV7-9 to TRBJ2-7; no definite D call. The germline CDR1 and CDR2 sequences are SEHNR and FQNEAQ (reference sequence). V lost 5 bases to trimming and J lost 3 bases, with 5 bases between them. The CDR3 is 11 amino acids. The DNA for the CDR3 is TGTGCCAGCAGCCAAGTCTACGAGCAGTACTTC. Protein: CASSQVYEQYF.

This clonotype was seen many times. This chain uses TRBV19 with TRBJ1-2, with TRBD1 matching 7 bases. The length of the CDR3 is 13 residues. V lost 6 bases and J lost 3; bases outside the gene matches: 4. Germline V CDR1 and CDR2: LNHDA, SQIVND (reference sequence). CDR3 nucleotide sequence: TGTGCCAGTAGGTCGGGACAGCACTATGGCTACACCTTC. Amino acid sequence: CASRSGQHYGYTF. Looking up the rest from reference TRBV19 and TRBJ1-2 gives the full variable domain: DGGITQSPKYLFRKEGQNVTLSCEQNLNHDAMYWYRQDPGQGLRLIYYSQIVNDFQKGDIAEGYSVSREKKESFPLTVTSAQKNPTAFYLCASRSGQHYGYTFGSGTRLTVV.

This clonotype was counted many times. The rearrangement joins TRBV27 to TRBJ2-1; D is possibly TRBD1 or TRBD2 (5 bases each). Trimming took off 2 bases at V and 0 bases at J, with 11 bases between the two ends. CDR1 MNHEY and CDR2 SMNVEV come from the germline V gene (reference sequence). This CDR3 comprises 16 residues. As DNA, the CDR3 is TGTGCCAGCAGTTTAGGGGACCGTAGCTCCTACAATGAGCAGTTCTTC. This gives the protein CASSLGDRSSYNEQFF.

This clonotype has just a few counts. V is TRBV20-1 and J is TRBJ2-1; no reliable D call. This CDR3 comprises 11 residues. Germline CDR1 DFQATT, CDR2 SNEGSKA (reference sequence). Trimming pared 6 bases from V and 7 bases from J, leaving 10 bases between. The CDR3 DNA is TGCAGTGCGATAAGGCAGAATGAGCAGTTCTTC. Its translation: CSAIRQNEQFF.

This clonotype was found many times. The genes are TRBV7-2 and TRBJ2-6, with TRBD1 as a possible D gene (6 bases). The CDR3 sequence is 14 residues long. V was shortened by 6 bases and J by 11 bases, with 17 bases between the two germline ends. Germline lookup yields CDR1 SGHTA and CDR2 FQGNSA. The CDR3 reads CASRFSWGQDVLTF. Written as DNA, the CDR3 is TGTGCCAGCAGGTTTAGTTGGGGGCAAGACGTCCTGACTTTC.

This clonotype has at least ten counts. The V and J genes are TRBV5-1 and TRBJ2-5, with D unclear. Looked up from germline, CDR1 is SGHRS and CDR2 is YFSETQ. This CDR3 has 15 amino acids. V lost 2 bases to trimming and J lost 2 bases, with 13 bases between them. The CDR3 spells CASSLFLGQQETQYF. The CDR3 nucleotides read TGCGCCAGCAGCTTATTTCTGGGCCAGCAAGAGACCCAGTACTTC.

This clonotype was counted ten times or more. The rearrangement joins TRBV20-1 to TRBJ1-6; 7 bases are a match to TRBD1. After removal of 1 base from V and 7 bases from J, the junction contained 4 bases not matched to a gene. The CDR3 runs 14 residues. Germline V CDR1 and CDR2: DFQATT, SNEGSKA (reference sequence). CDR3 loop: CSARVNRGNSPLHF. The CDR3 DNA sequence: TGCAGTGCTAGAGTGAACAGGGGAAATTCACCCCTCCACTTT.

This clonotype showed up many times. The chain recombines TRBV29-1 with TRBJ1-1, with 8 positions matching TRBD1. Germline CDR1 and CDR2: SQVTM and ANQGSEA. The CDR3 contains 13 residues. J gave up 0 bases and V 8 bases, and 5 bases lay outside the gene matches. The CDR3 here is CSFGTGLNTEAFF. The CDR3 nucleotides are TGCAGCTTCGGGACAGGTTTGAACACTGAAGCTTTCTTT.

This clonotype has at least ten counts. The genes are TRBV7-3 and TRBJ2-3, with TRBD2 identical over 7 bases. The trim removed 4 bases at V and 2 bases at J, leaving 6 bases unmatched. CDR3 length: 15 residues. Germline V gives CDR1 SGHTA, CDR2 FQGTGA. CDR3 nucleotide sequence: TGTGCCAGCAGCTCGACTAGCCCCCCCACAGATACGCAGTATTTT. Translating gives CASSSTSPPTDTQYF. Drawing the rest from reference TRBV7-3 and TRBJ2-3, the complete variable domain is GAGVSQTPSNKVTEKGKYVELRCDPISGHTALYWYRQSLGQGPEFLIYFQGTGAADDSGLPNDRFFAVRPEGSVSTLKIQRTERGDSAVYLCASSSTSPPTDTQYFGPGTRLTVL.

This clonotype was observed a few times. The CDR3 region is CASTPRDRGYEQYF. Written as DNA, the CDR3 is TGCGCCAGCACCCCCCGGGACAGGGGCTACGAGCAGTACTTC. The chain joins TRBV5-1 to TRBJ2-7; 10 positions agree with TRBD1. V lost 6 bases to trimming and J lost 3 bases; unmatched junction nucleotides: 6. The CDR3 length is 14 residues. Germline CDR1 reads SGHRS; CDR2 reads YFSETQ.

This clonotype occurred many times. This chain uses TRBV6-6 with TRBJ1-2, with 8 nucleotides matching TRBD1. Germline V gene sequence: CDR1 MNHNY, CDR2 SVGAGI (reference sequence). The CDR3 length is 13 residues. The trim removed 6 bases at V and 4 bases at J, leaving 4 bases unmatched. For the CDR3, the DNA is TGTGCCAGCAGCCCTACAGGGGGCTATGGCTACACCTTC. Residues: CASSPTGGYGYTF.

This clonotype was detected many times. The CDR3 DNA is TGTGCCAGCAGCTCCTTGACAGGGACTCCAAACGAGCAGTACTTC. Translating it yields CASSSLTGTPNEQYF. The chain has TRBV4-2 and TRBJ2-7; D possibly corresponds to TRBD1 (7 bases). The CDR3 is made up of 15 amino acids. CDR1 and CDR2 (germline): LGHNA, YNFKEQ. The germline V and J ends were trimmed by 5 bases and 5 bases, with 19 bases remaining between them.

This clonotype was observed at least ten times. The rearrangement uses TRBV5-1 and TRBJ1-1, with TRBD1 as a possible D gene (6 bases). CDR1 and CDR2 from the germline V gene are SGHRS and YFSETQ. V was pared by 4 bases and J by 3 bases, with 16 bases between. The length of the CDR3 is 15 residues. The CDR3 loop is CASSPTEDRYTEAFF. CDR3 nucleotides: TGCGCCAGCAGCCCCACCGAAGACAGGTACACTGAAGCTTTCTTT.

As regards this clonotype: A much larger clone differs by one base, so this may be a read error. DNA of the CDR3: TGTGTCACCAGTGAGGCCACAGGGGACATTCAGTACTTC. This encodes CVTSEATGDIQYF. This chain links TRBV24-1 with TRBJ2-4; 7 bases line up with TRBD1. This CDR3 has 13 residues. Germline CDR1 and CDR2: KGHDR and SFDVKD.

This clonotype was picked up many times. This rearrangement joins TRBV2 to TRBJ2-2; maybe TRBD1 (5 bases). Germline V gives CDR1 SNHLY, CDR2 FYNNEI. The CDR3 runs to 14 residues. The V end was cut by 8 bases, the J end by 3 bases, with 13 bases between. Here the CDR3 reads CASRDSRDTGELFF. CDR3 coding DNA: TGTGCCAGCCGCGACTCCAGGGACACCGGGGAGCTGTTTTTT.